This T cell receptor (beta chain) stems from a study of blood T cell repertoires in COVID-19. Study context: The United States, Italy and Spain were the sources of the acute and convalescent COVID-19 samples.

The CDR3 has 15 amino acids. The V and J ends lost 6 bases and 4 bases respectively, with 17 bases between them. Original data processing: By means of reference gene primer amplification, nucleated cell counts were estimated. TCRdb's copy holds only in-frame clones and misses some; the assay was immunoSEQ multiplex PCR. The V and J calls and clone size are taken from that table; D and trimming were inferred from the DNA. The repertoire holds about 300,000 clones, with roughly 86% as singletons. What was sequenced was peripheral blood. V gene TRBV23-1 combines with J gene TRBJ2-3; possible D gene TRBD2, 6 bases. TRBV23-1 is identified as an open reading frame with a role that is uncertain. This clonotype was obtained from a young man with active or convalescent COVID-19. The CDR3 DNA sequence: TGCGCCAGCAGCCATCTTCCGGGGGAGCCAGATACGCAGTATTTT. This gives the protein CASSHLPGEPDTQYF.